The sequence of this TCR beta chain was determined in a study of early stage breast cancer tumors. General study results and limits: Enriched TCRB sequences shared across patients were mostly commonly generated sequences.

About this clone: Its target is not known. Distinct nucleotide sequences in the sample also encode this CDR3.

Using immunoSEQ multiplex PCR, the repertoire was profiled, and TCRdb retains in-frame clones only, with some absent. The repertoire includes 5,900 or so clones, 65% to 80% of them detected once, and around 10% sits in the top ten. The V and J ends lost 0 bases and 2 bases, in that order; junction bases with no gene match: 4. The V gene's germline CDR1 is SGDLS and CDR2 YYNGEE. This CDR3 has 16 amino acids. V and J are TRBV9 and TRBJ1-3, with TRBD1 identical over 8 bases. The sequenced material came from breast tumor tissue. This receptor was taken from a person between 55 and 70 years old with breast cancer. Here the CDR3 DNA reads TGTGCCAGCAGCGTAGATTCAGGGGGCACTGGAAACACCATATATTTT. Translated, it gives CASSVDSGGTGNTIYF.